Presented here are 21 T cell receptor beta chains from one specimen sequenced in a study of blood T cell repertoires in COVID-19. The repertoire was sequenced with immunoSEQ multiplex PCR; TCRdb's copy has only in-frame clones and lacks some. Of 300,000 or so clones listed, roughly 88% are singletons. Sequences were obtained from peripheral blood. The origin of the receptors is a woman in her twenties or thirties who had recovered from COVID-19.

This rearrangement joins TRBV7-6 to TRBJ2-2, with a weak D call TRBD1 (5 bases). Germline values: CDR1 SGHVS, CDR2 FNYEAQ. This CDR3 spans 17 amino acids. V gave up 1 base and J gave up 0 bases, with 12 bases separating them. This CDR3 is CASSLVMTDSNTGELFF. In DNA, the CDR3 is TGTGCCAGCAGCTTAGTTATGACAGATTCGAACACCGGGGAGCTGTTTTTT.

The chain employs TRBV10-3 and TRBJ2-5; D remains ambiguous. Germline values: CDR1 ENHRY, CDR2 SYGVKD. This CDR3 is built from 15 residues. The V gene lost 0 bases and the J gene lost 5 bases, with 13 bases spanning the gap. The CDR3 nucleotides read TGTGCCATCAGTGAGTCGGCGGCGGTTGGTGAGACCCAGTACTTC. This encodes CAISESAAVGETQYF.

The CDR3 here is CASRRTGPGEQYF. CDR3 in DNA: TGTGCCAGCAGACGCACAGGGCCCGGCGAGCAGTACTTC. This chain uses TRBV3-1 (or the pseudogene TRBV3-2) with TRBJ2-7; D is perhaps TRBD1 (6 bases). V shed 6 bases and J shed 6 bases, with 15 bases lying between them. The CDR3 sequence is 13 residues long. Germline loops: CDR1 LGHDT, CDR2 YNNKEL (reference sequence).

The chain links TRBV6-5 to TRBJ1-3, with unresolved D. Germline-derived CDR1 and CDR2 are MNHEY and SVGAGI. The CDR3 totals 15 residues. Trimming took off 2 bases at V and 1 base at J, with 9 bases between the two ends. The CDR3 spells CASSYSYFSGNTIYF. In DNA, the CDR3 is TGTGCCAGCAGTTACAGCTATTTTTCTGGAAACACCATATATTTT.

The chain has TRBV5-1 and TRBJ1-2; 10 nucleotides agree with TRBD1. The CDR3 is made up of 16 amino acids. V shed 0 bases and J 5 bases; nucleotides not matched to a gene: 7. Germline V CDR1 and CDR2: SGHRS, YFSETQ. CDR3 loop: CASSLGGTGVRYGYTF. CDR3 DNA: TGCGCCAGCAGCTTGGGAGGGACAGGGGTTCGGTATGGCTACACCTTC.

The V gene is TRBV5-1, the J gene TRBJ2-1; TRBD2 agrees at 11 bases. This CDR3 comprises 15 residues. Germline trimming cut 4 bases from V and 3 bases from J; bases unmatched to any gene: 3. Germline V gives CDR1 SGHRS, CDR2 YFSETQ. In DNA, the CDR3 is TGCGCCAGCAGCGAGGGACTAGCGGACTACAATGAGCAGTTCTTC. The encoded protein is CASSEGLADYNEQFF.

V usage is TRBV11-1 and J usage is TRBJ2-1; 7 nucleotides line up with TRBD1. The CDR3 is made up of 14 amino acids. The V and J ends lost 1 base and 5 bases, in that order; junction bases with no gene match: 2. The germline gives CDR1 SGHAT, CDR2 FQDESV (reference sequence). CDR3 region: CASSLDRGNNEQFF. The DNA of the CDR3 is TGTGCCAGCAGCTTAGACAGGGGAAACAATGAGCAGTTCTTC.

The CDR3 here is CASSDGRGETQYF. CDR3 DNA sequence: TGTGCCAGCAGTGACGGCAGGGGAGAGACCCAGTACTTC. The rearrangement joins TRBV2 to TRBJ2-5; D is perhaps TRBD1 (6 bases). CDR3 length: 13 amino acids. V dropped 3 bases and J dropped 4 bases, with 9 bases sitting between them. CDR1 is SNHLY and CDR2 is FYNNEI in the germline V gene.

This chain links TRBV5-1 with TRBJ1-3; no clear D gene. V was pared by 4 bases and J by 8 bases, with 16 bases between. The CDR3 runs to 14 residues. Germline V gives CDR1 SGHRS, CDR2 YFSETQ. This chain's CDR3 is CASSPDNVPDTIYF. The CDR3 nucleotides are TGCGCCAGCAGCCCAGACAACGTCCCCGACACCATATATTTT.

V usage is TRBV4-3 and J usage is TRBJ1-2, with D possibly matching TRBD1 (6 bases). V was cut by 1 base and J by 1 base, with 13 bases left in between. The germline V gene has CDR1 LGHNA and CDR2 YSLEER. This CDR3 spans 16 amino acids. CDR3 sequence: CASSQVLGGGNYGYTF. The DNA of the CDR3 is TGCGCCAGCAGCCAAGTCCTAGGGGGTGGTAACTATGGCTACACCTTC.

The CDR3 sequence is CASSPSTGEGYNEQFF. The CDR3 coding sequence is TGTGCCAGCAGCCCTTCGACAGGGGAGGGTTACAATGAGCAGTTCTTC. This chain connects TRBV4-2 to TRBJ2-1; tentative D call: TRBD1 (8 bases). The V gene's germline CDR1 is LGHNA and CDR2 YNFKEQ. V shed 4 bases and J shed 4 bases, with 17 bases lying between them. This CDR3 spans 16 amino acids.

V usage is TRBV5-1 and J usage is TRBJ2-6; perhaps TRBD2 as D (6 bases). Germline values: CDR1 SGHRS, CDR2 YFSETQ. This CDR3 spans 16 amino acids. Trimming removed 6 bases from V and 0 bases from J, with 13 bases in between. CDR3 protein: CASTREAVSGANVLTF. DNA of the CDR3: TGCGCCAGCACCAGGGAGGCGGTCTCTGGGGCCAACGTCCTGACTTTC. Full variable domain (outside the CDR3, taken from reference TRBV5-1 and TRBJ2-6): KAGVTQTPRYLIKTRGQQVTLSCSPISGHRSVSWYQQTPGQGLQFLFEYFSETQRNKGNFPGRFSGRQFSNSRSEMNVSTLELGDSALYLCASTREAVSGANVLTFGAGSRLTVL.

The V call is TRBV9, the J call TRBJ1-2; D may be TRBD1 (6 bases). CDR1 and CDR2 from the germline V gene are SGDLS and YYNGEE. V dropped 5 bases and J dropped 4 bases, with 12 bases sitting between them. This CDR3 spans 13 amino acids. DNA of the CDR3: TGTGCCAGCAGGAACAGGGATAGCTATGGCTACACCTTC. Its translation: CASRNRDSYGYTF.

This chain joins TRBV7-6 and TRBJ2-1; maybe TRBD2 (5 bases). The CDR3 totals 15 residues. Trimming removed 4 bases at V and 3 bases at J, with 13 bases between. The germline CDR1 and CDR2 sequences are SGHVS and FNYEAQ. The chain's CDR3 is CASSSNGGDYNEQFF. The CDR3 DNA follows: TGTGCCAGCAGCTCAAATGGAGGAGACTACAATGAGCAGTTCTTC. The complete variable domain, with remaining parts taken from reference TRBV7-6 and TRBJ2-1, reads GAGVSQSPRYKVTKRGQDVALRCDPISGHVSLYWYRQALGQGPEFLTYFNYEAQQDKSGLPNDRFSAERPEGSISTLTIQRTEQRDSAMYRCASSSNGGDYNEQFFGPGTRLTVL.

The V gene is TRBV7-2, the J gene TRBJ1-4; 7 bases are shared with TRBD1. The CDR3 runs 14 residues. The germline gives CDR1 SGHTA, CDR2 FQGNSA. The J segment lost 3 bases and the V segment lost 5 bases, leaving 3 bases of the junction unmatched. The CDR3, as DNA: TGTGCCAGCAGCGAGGACAGGTCTAATGAAAAACTGTTTTTT. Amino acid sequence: CASSEDRSNEKLFF.

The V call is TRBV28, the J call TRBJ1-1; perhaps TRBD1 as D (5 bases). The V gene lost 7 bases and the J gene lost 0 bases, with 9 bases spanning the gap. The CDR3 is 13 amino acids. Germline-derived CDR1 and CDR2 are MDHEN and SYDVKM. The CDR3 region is CASKRQLNTEAFF. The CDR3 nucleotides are TGTGCCAGCAAGAGACAGTTGAACACTGAAGCTTTCTTT.

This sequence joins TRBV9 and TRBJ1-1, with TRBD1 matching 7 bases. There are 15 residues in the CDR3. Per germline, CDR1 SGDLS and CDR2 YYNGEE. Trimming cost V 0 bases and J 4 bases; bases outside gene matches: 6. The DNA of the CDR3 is TGTGCCAGCAGCGTAGGTTCGGCAGGGGGCACTGAAGCTTTCTTT. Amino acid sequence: CASSVGSAGGTEAFF.

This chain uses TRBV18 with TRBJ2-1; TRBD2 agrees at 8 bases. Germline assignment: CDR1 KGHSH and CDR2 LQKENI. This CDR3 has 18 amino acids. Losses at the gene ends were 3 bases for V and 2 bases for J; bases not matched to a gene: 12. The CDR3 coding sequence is TGTGCCAGCTCACCGGTTGGAATTGGCGGGGGGACCTACAATGAGCAGTTCTTC. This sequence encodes CASSPVGIGGGTYNEQFF.

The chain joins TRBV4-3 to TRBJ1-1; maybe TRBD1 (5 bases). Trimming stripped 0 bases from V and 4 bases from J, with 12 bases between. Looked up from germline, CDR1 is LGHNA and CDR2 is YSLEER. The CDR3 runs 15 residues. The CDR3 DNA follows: TGCGCCAGCAGCCAAGACTCCAGGGTGGGCACTGAAGCTTTCTTT. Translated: CASSQDSRVGTEAFF.

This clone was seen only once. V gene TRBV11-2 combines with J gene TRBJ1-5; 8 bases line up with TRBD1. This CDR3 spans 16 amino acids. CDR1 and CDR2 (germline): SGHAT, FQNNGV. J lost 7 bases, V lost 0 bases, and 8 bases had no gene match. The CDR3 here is CASSLDLGTGGQPQHF. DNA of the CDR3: TGTGCCAGCAGCTTAGATCTAGGGACAGGCGGGCAGCCCCAGCATTTT.

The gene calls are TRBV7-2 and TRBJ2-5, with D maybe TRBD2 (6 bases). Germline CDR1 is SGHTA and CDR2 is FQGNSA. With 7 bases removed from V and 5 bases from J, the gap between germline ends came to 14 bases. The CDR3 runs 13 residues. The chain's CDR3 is CASTAGSGETQYF. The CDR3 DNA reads TGTGCCAGCACCGCCGGGAGCGGGGAGACCCAGTACTTC.